The TCR beta chain under discussion was sequenced for a study of spatial heterogeneity in lung cancer. Overall study findings and caveats: Higher tumor mutation counts went along with higher counts of expanded intratumoral alpha and beta TCRs.

TCRdb re-called the 5' RACE reads with MiXCR, one entry per CDR3 protein. The table has over 25,000 distinct CDR3 sequences, 7.1% seen once. Germline V gene data show CDR1 as KGHSH and CDR2 as LQKENI. The CDR3 totals 11 residues. The V and J ends lost 6 bases and 0 bases respectively, with 3 bases between them. This clonotype was recorded many times. Its antigen is not identified. Time point indicated: sample taken at primary tumor resection. J is TRBJ2-7 and V is TRBV18; D unresolved. Sequenced material: lung tumor tissue, taken at surgery. The sequence came from a male donor with early-stage non-small cell lung cancer. Written as DNA, the CDR3 is TGTGCCAGCTCCCGCTCCTACGAGCAGTACTTC. Its translation: CASSRSYEQYF.